The 16 T cell receptor beta chains given below trace back to one sample, sequenced in a study of lymphopenia after photon versus proton radiotherapy. This table comes from immunoSEQ multiplex PCR, and its TCRdb copy is limited to in-frame clones, with some not included. The profile shows some 30,000 clones, nearly 85% of them singletons. Specimen: peripheral blood, collected from a patient treated with proton-based radiotherapy. All receptors come from a woman in her 70s with pancreatic cancer.

The chain combines TRBV2 with TRBJ2-5; a possible D gene is TRBD1 (6 bases). The closer fit of TRBJ2-7 to the DNA end suggests the J call may be wrong. CDR1 is SNHLY, CDR2 FYNNEI, per germline. This CDR3 comprises 16 residues. The CDR3 reads CASSKTDRDISYEQYF. Written as DNA, the CDR3 is TGTGCCAGCAGTAAAACTGACCGGGACATATCCTACGAGCAGTACTTC.

The chain has TRBV5-5 and TRBJ1-1; weak D call: TRBD1 (6 bases). This CDR3 contains 13 residues. Germline V gene lookup returns CDR1 SGHKS and CDR2 YYEKEE (reference sequence). Trimming left V 4 bases short and J 7 bases short, with 14 bases between. CDR3 nucleotides: TGTGCCAGCAGCGACGACAGGAGACTTGAAGCTTTCTTT. It encodes CASSDDRRLEAFF.

The chain combines TRBV28 with TRBJ2-1; 9 bases are a match to TRBD1. CDR3 length: 16 residues. CDR1 and CDR2 (germline): MDHEN, SYDVKM. V shed 6 bases and J 4 bases; nucleotides not matched to a gene: 10. This CDR3 is CASSLGGTGNYNEQFF. CDR3 DNA: TGTGCCAGCAGCCTCGGCGGGACAGGGAATTACAATGAGCAGTTCTTC.

The chain combines TRBV28 with TRBJ1-1; no reliable D call. This CDR3 is built from 13 residues. The germline V gene has CDR1 MDHEN and CDR2 SYDVKM. V was pared by 1 base and J by 9 bases, with 12 bases between. This CDR3 is CASSLLGSLQAFF. CDR3 DNA: TGTGCCAGCAGTTTATTGGGGAGTCTCCAAGCTTTCTTT.

V usage is TRBV7-2 and J usage is TRBJ2-5; D may be TRBD2 (6 bases). V was trimmed by 1 base and J by 4 bases, leaving 13 bases between them. The CDR3 sequence is 15 residues long. The germline gives CDR1 SGHTA, CDR2 FQGNSA. The CDR3 bases are TGTGCCAGCAGCTTAGAAGCGGGCAGGGCAGAGACCCAGTACTTC. It is translated as CASSLEAGRAETQYF.

The chain employs TRBV9 and TRBJ2-1; 7 nucleotides agree with TRBD2. V dropped 0 bases and J dropped 2; count of bases not matched to a gene: 2. Germline V gene data show CDR1 as SGDLS and CDR2 as YYNGEE. CDR3 length: 15 residues. This CDR3 is CASSVDGGAYNEQFF. The CDR3 DNA reads TGTGCCAGCAGCGTAGATGGGGGGGCCTACAATGAGCAGTTCTTC.

The CDR3 DNA sequence: TGCGCCAGCAGCTTGGTGGGAGGGAGCACAGATACGCAGTATTTT. It codes for CASSLVGGSTDTQYF. J is TRBJ2-3 and V is TRBV5-1, with TRBD2 matching over 7 bases. The ends lost 0 bases at V and 0 bases at J; junction bases unmatched: 1. The CDR3 sequence is 15 residues long. CDR1 is SGHRS, CDR2 YFSETQ, per germline.

The chain combines TRBV6-6 with TRBJ1-3, with TRBD1 matching 9 bases. V gave up 6 bases and J gave up 4 bases; unmatched junction bases: 7. Germline lookup yields CDR1 MNHNY and CDR2 SVGAGI (reference sequence). The CDR3 is 15 amino acids. The CDR3 loop is CASSLQGAWGNTIYF. Written as DNA, the CDR3 is TGTGCCAGCAGCCTACAGGGGGCGTGGGGAAACACCATATATTTT.

V gene TRBV25-1 combines with J gene TRBJ2-5; 7 nucleotides line up with TRBD2. The CDR3 sequence is 16 residues long. Germline values: CDR1 MGHDK, CDR2 SYGVNS. Trimming cost V 1 base and J 2 bases; bases outside gene matches: 7. In DNA, the CDR3 is TGTGCCAGCAGTGAATGGGGCGGGAGCGGGCAAGAGACCCAGTACTTC. Amino acid sequence: CASSEWGGSGQETQYF.

The chain links TRBV4-2 to TRBJ1-6, with D uncertain. This CDR3 comprises 19 residues. CDR1 and CDR2 (germline): LGHNA, YNFKEQ. Trimming cost V 0 bases and J 10 bases, with 25 bases left between them. CDR3 DNA: TGTGCCAGCAGCCAAGAGACAACCCCTACGGCAGGTCGGGGATCACCCCTCCACTTT. Translation: CASSQETTPTAGRGSPLHF.

This sequence joins TRBV13 and TRBJ1-1; D ambiguous. Germline V lookup: CDR1 PRHDT, CDR2 FYEKMQ (reference sequence). The ends were cut back, 5 bases at V and 8 bases at J, with 9 bases in the middle. The CDR3 sequence is 11 residues long. The CDR3 DNA follows: TGTGCCAGCAGCCCCTGGTCAGAAGCTTTCTTT. Its translation is CASSPWSEAFF.

The rearrangement links TRBV6-5 to TRBJ2-1, with D perhaps matching TRBD1 (6 bases). Germline V gene sequence: CDR1 MNHEY, CDR2 SVGAGI. Trimming left V 5 bases short and J 7 bases short, with 15 bases between. The CDR3 sequence is 14 residues long. The CDR3 region is CASSNPGTSNEQFF. For the CDR3, the DNA is TGTGCCAGCAGTAACCCCGGGACATCAAATGAGCAGTTCTTC.

The CDR3 sequence is CASGQGANTEAFF. For the CDR3, the DNA is TGTGCCTCCGGACAGGGAGCGAACACTGAAGCTTTCTTT. The rearrangement links TRBV30 to TRBJ1-1, with 8 bases fitting TRBD1. Germline CDR1 GTSNPN, CDR2 SVGIG (reference sequence). Trimming at V came to 7 bases and at J to 1 base, leaving 5 bases not matched to a gene. CDR3 length: 13 residues. Supplemented by reference TRBV30 and TRBJ1-1, the full variable domain reads SQTIHQWPATLVQPVGSPLSLECTVEGTSNPNLYWYRQAAGRGLQLLFYSVGIGQISSEVPQNLSASRPQDRQFILSSKKLLLSDSGFYLCASGQGANTEAFFGQGTRLTVV.

The CDR3 nucleotides read TGTGCCAGTAGTATCCACAGGGATCTTAGCAATCAGCCCCAGCATTTT. It codes for CASSIHRDLSNQPQHF. The chain has TRBV19 and TRBJ1-5; perhaps TRBD1 as D (6 bases). CDR3 length equals 16 residues. V was shortened by 3 bases and J by 0 bases, with 12 bases between the two germline ends. Germline V gene data show CDR1 as LNHDA and CDR2 as SQIVND (reference sequence).

V and J are TRBV2 and TRBJ1-1; a weak D match, TRBD1 (5 bases). The CDR3 spans 13 residues. Per the germline V gene, CDR1 is SNHLY and CDR2 is FYNNEI. Trimming removed 2 bases at V and 1 base at J, with 5 bases between. The CDR3: CASSEQGNTEAFF. For the CDR3, the DNA is TGTGCCAGCAGTGAACAGGGGAACACTGAAGCTTTCTTT.

The chain recombines TRBV11-2 with TRBJ1-2, with TRBD1 as a possible D gene (5 bases). The V and J ends lost 2 bases and 4 bases respectively, with 11 bases between them. The CDR3 totals 14 residues. From germline, CDR1 is SGHAT and CDR2 FQNNGV. The CDR3, as DNA: TGTGCCAGCAGCTTAAGGGGCAAAGTCTATGGCTACACCTTC. Protein sequence: CASSLRGKVYGYTF.